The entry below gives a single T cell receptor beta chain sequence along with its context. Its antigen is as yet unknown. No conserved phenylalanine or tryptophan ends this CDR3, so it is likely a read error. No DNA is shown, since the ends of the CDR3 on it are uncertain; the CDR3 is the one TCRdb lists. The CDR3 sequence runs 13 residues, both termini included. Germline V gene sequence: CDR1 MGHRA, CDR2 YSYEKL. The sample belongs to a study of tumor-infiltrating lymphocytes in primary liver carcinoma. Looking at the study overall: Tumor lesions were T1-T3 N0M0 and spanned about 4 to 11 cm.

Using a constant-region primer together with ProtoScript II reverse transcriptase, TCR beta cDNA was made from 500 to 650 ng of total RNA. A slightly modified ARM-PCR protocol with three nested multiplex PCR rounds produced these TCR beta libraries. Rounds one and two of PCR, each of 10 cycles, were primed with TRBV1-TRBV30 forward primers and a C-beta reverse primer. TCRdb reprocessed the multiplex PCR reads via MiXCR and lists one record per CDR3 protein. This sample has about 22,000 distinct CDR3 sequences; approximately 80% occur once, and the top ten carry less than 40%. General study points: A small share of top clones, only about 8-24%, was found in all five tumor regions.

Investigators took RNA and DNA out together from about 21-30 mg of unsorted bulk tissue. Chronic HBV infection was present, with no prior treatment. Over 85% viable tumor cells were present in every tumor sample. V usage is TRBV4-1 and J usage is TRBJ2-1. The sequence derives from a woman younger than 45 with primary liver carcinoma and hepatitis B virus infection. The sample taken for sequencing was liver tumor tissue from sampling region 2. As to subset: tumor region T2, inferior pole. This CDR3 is CASSQGMYNEQSI.